This T cell receptor beta chain appears in the sequencing data of a study of cytomegalovirus exposure and HLA in healthy donors (dated by TCRdb to the late 2010s). The study in broad terms: An earlier analysis of roughly 630 of the donors reported approximately 300 Gb of sequence data and 117 million unique TCR beta sequences from some 180 million T cells. Approximately 300 gigabases of sequencing data and about 92 million unique TCR sequences made up an early release that covered approximately 700 HLA-typed donors. The genetic ancestry cluster associated with self-reported Caucasian donors included about 84% of the roughly 380 genotyped donors. The study aimed to test whether cataloging public T cell receptors could reveal signatures of past pathogen exposure. The T cell repertoires of 666 subjects were profiled by immunosequencing and related to cytomegalovirus serostatus. A separate validation cohort of over 95 different subjects was used in addition to the roughly 670-subject first cohort. To predict cytomegalovirus infection status, the study combined high-throughput TCR immunosequencing, statistical association of individual TCRs with disease status, and machine learning. In a later analysis, previously published TCR beta repertoires from 500 to 750 donors were re-analyzed and high-resolution HLA genotyping was added so that TCR occurrence patterns could be studied. The later analysis used no new phenotypic data to find candidate immune exposures, relying instead on TCR beta sequences and their occurrence across donors. To decide whether each TCR beta V gene segment behaved as functional or pseudogenic, an earlier analysis of fewer than 750 of the donors relied on high-throughput TCR beta sequencing. Donor age, sex, ethnicity and CMV serostatus were compiled together with the repertoire data. A later genetic analysis took genome-wide SNP genotypes for 398 of the 666 donors and used that subset as a discovery cohort. All discovery cohort repertoires had been generated on a single sequencing platform. Both class I and class II loci were covered by HLA typing, at four-digit resolution. The number of donors typed differed by locus, with roughly 629-640 for A, B, C, DRB1 and DQB1, approximately 500 for DQA1, over 600 for DPA1, and around 450 for DPB1. Several DR-DQ haplotypes were handled as single units for association and clustering because linkage in the cohort was strong. Across approximately 420 genotyped donors of the cohort, an average of approximately 240,000 unique TCR beta nucleotide sequences per donor were sequenced, and around 19% of those sequences were non-productive.

The table lists this clone with a few counts. It has no known antigen specificity. No quality values exist for individual bases; no much larger clone is one base distant. In total, more than 500 healthy bone marrow donors made up the cohort. All cohort members were sampled while nominally healthy, although unrecorded immune exposures were likely present. The donor tested CMV seropositive and was one of the 289 seropositive cohort members. A peripheral blood sample was provided by each donor, and peripheral blood mononuclear cells were used for TCR beta sequencing. The Qiagen DNeasy Blood Extraction Kit was used to extract genomic DNA from the blood cell samples. Overall study outcomes, separate from this receptor: CMV serostatus was the only immune exposure information available for the cohort. In the study, some 180 TCR beta chains were listed as associated with cytomegalovirus. In a later genetic analysis, a missense DCLRE1C variant was associated with V-gene and J-gene trimming of TCR beta chains, and the association was replicated in an independent cohort. While some public TCRs were present in many individuals, most TCR sequences turned up only very rarely across donors. Because counts were too low, some 17 rarely observed V segments, including chromosome 9 orphons, were left out of the earlier analysis of approximately 580 of the donors. According to a later analysis, most CMV-associated TCR beta chains appeared to be HLA-restricted, and the HLA associations seemed to be driven largely by CMV exposure. In a later analysis, HLA-associated TCR beta chains showed more clonal expansion and lower generation probabilities than non-associated chains that were equally common. In a later analysis, TCR association rates were found to vary across HLA loci, with the most associated TCRs seen for DRB1 alleles and the fewest for HLA-C alleles. Several of the top co-occurrence clusters appeared to be linked to parvovirus B19, influenza, CMV and Epstein-Barr virus, according to a later analysis. The authors suggested that the approach could potentially be generalized to other disease states and immunological phenotypes. At a false discovery rate of 0.05, a later analysis linked under 20,000 TCR beta sequences to specific HLA alleles. Because HLA typing was unavailable for some donors at each locus, only the typed subset was used in association tests. A group of highly shared sequence variants was considered likely to be a technical artifact of the sequencing pipeline. Three of the identified cytomegalovirus-associated TCR beta chains were confirmed in vitro to be specific for cytomegalovirus antigens. Broadly in line with IMGT annotations, most TCR beta V segments showed up in productive rearrangements about 87% or about 30% of the time in an earlier analysis of under 700 of the donors. Because the 87-base-pair reads could not distinguish some IMGT-functional V segments, including TRBV6-2 and TRBV6-3, those segments were excluded. Presence/absence analyses assumed roughly uniform sequencing depth across donors, an assumption that may not hold. A further reported finding was that TCR beta sequences accurately predicted the HLA-A and HLA-B alleles for most subjects in the first cohort. In a later genetic analysis, fewer N-insertions in productive TCRs were reported among donors in an Asian-associated ancestry cluster than the roughly 700-donor mean. Correlated functional status among segregating V segments might reflect linkage disequilibrium, but an unknown experimental factor could not be ruled out. The cohort was sequenced for TCR beta chains only, and without alpha or paired-chain data the features that could be detected were limited. Cytomegalovirus status was reported to be diagnosed by the classifier with high specificity and sensitivity in both the original and validation cohorts. Assigning TCR associations to individual alleles was difficult when HLA alleles, especially DR and DQ, strongly co-occurred.

The junction carries 6 bases between V and J, which are trimmed by 0 bases and 1 base respectively. The germline V gene sets CDR1 to SGHRS and CDR2 to YFSETQ. From the cysteine through the phenylalanine, the CDR3 covers 14 amino acids. Kept here is only the CDR3 DNA, which spans 42 bases and is read in frame from base 1. The library relied on the immunoSEQ multiplex PCR assay. A mixture of 60 forward primers for TCR Vbeta segments and 13 reverse primers for TCR Jbeta segments was used in the multiplex PCR. A multiplex PCR assay on genomic DNA amplified the CDR3 region of rearranged TCR beta genes. The amplified TCR beta libraries were sequenced on the Illumina HiSeq System as 87-base-pair reads. On the study's bioinformatics: Across the roughly 670 repertoires, a later analysis counted 60 million to 90 million unique TCR beta chains, 9.5 million to 12 million of which were shared by at least two donors. Raw reads were error-corrected and collapsed into unique sequences with a nearest-neighbor algorithm that merged closely related sequences to remove PCR and sequencing errors. CDR3 sequences were aligned to IMGT reference sequences to assign V, D and J gene segments. For a sequence to be retained, a match of at least six nucleotides was required to both a V gene segment and a J gene segment. Rearrangements were called productive when the CDR3 lacked stop codons and stayed in frame with V and J; all others were non-productive. CDR3 was defined by IMGT convention, running from the second conserved V-encoded cysteine to the conserved J-encoded phenylalanine. Sequences without an unambiguous match to a single V gene segment were excluded from the earlier analysis of approximately 600 of the donors. In an earlier analysis of approximately 500 of the donors, a V segment was called functional when productive rearrangements were above 56.7%, and segregating when the standard deviation between donors exceeded 5%. A statistical classification framework was developed to diagnose cytomegalovirus status using the catalog of TCR beta chain sequences. In a later analysis, V and J genes were assigned by comparing TCR nucleotide sequences against IMGT/GENE-DB human TR gene sequences. Using the TCRdist pipeline, a later analysis assigned CDR3 sequences along with most-parsimonious VDJ recombination scenarios. In a later analysis, every TCR beta chain was defined by the combination of its CDR3 amino acid sequence and its V-gene family, and reads without a unique V-gene family were dropped. A later analysis removed roughly 590 highly shared, low-generation-probability nucleotide sequences to deal with suspected cross-contamination and a sequencing artifact. A later analysis calculated a clonal expansion index for each public chain from normalized within-repertoire ranks of inferred template counts. In a later analysis, generation probabilities were computed with a VDJ recombination model fitted to out-of-frame rearrangements, and the resulting probabilities were checked against IGoR. A later analysis scored TCR-TCR, TCR-HLA and TCR-CMV co-occurrence with hypergeometric tests, applying a repertoire-size bias correction to TCR pairs. In a later analysis, false discovery rates were estimated by permuting HLA or CMV assignments 20 times. In a later analysis, co-occurring TCRs were grouped using DBSCAN, with TCRdist sequence similarity added in when clustering inside HLA-allele-positive subsets. For co-occurrence clustering, repertoires with fewer than 30,000 or more than 120,000 public chains were excluded, along with four or five repertoires with anomalous nucleotide sharing. Held by TCRdb, this immuneACCESS table contains in-frame sequences only and omits some clones. Under half of the omission traces to an unresolved V gene where checked; the cause of the rest is unknown. Clone size and the V and J calls come from that table; the DNA yielded D and trimming. Here the sample has about 210,000 clones; 79% occur a single time. The ten largest clonotypes hold approximately 0.4% of the sample.

The rearrangement joined TRBV5-1 to TRBJ2-3; the D gene cannot be resolved reliably. This sequence originates from a male donor in good health and CMV-seropositive. The specimen sequenced was PBMCs. The nucleotide sequence is TGCGCCAGCAGCTTGGGCGGTGGCACAGATACGCAGTATTTT. Translated, it gives CASSLGGGTDTQYF.